A single T cell receptor (beta chain) is shown here with its context. Its matching antigen is unknown. The CDR3 length is 14 residues. Germline CDR1 and CDR2: SGDLS and YYNGEE. The V end was cut by 2 bases, the J end by 6 bases, with 11 bases between. The sample originates from a study of cytomegalovirus exposure and HLA in healthy donors. Whole-study findings and limits: In a later analysis, compared with equally common non-associated chains, HLA-associated beta chains were more expanded. Earlier analysis looked at TCR beta V segments, and most were productive about 87% or about 30% of the time.

The study ran its PCR with 60 Vbeta and 13 Jbeta primers. Sequenced by immunoSEQ multiplex PCR; TCRdb stores in-frame clones only, minus some. The sample includes 150,000 or so clones, around two thirds seen only once; the top ten take 4.3%. The origin of this receptor is a man aged 18-30 years in good health and CMV-seropositive. The chain has TRBV9 and TRBJ2-2, with D uncertain. The sequencing sample was made of PBMCs. Here the CDR3 reads CASSVGFPPGELFF. Written as DNA, the CDR3 is TGTGCCAGCAGCGTGGGCTTCCCCCCCGGGGAGCTGTTTTTT.